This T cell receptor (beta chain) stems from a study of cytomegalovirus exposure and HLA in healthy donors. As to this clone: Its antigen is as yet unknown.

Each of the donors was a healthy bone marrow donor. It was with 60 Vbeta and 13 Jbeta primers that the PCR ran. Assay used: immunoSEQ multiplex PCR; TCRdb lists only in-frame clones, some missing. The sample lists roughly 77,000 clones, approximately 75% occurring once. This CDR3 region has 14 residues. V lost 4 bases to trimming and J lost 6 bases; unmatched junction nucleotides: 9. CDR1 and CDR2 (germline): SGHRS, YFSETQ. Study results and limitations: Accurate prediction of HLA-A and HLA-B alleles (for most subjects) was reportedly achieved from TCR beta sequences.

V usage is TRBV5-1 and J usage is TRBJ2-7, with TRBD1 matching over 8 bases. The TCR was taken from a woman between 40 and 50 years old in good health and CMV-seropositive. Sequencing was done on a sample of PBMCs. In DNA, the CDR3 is TGCGCCAGCAGCCTAGGACAGGGTGATGGCGAGCAGTACTTC. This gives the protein CASSLGQGDGEQYF.